Presented here are 18 T cell receptor beta chains from one specimen sequenced in a study of blood T cell repertoires in COVID-19. TCRdb's table, derived via immunoSEQ multiplex PCR, lists solely in-frame clones and lacks some. The sample contains fewer than 250,000 clones, 86% of which appear only once. Sequenced: peripheral blood. The source of these receptors is a woman aged 50 to 60 with acute or convalescent COVID-19.

This clone was detected only a few times. This chain connects TRBV7-2 to TRBJ1-2; TRBD1 matches 7 bases. V dropped 0 bases and J dropped 4; count of bases not matched to a gene: 2. This CDR3 is 14 amino acids long. The V gene's germline CDR1 is SGHTA and CDR2 FQGNSA. The CDR3 DNA follows: TGTGCCAGCAGCTTAGCGACAGGGATCTATGGCTACACCTTC. Translating it yields CASSLATGIYGYTF.

V usage is TRBV3-1 (or the pseudogene TRBV3-2) and J usage is TRBJ1-3; D is undetermined. Per the germline V gene, CDR1 is LGHDT and CDR2 is YNNKEL (reference sequence). The CDR3 contains 14 residues. The V end lost 4 bases, the J end lost 4 bases, and 11 bases lay between the germline ends. CDR3 coding DNA: TGTGCCAGCAGCCCGCGGGGAGGGGGAAACACCATATATTTT. Translated: CASSPRGGGNTIYF.

This clone showed up just once. V gene TRBV9 combines with J gene TRBJ2-7; TRBD2 matches 11 bases. Per the germline V gene, CDR1 is SGDLS and CDR2 is YYNGEE. The V and J ends lost 4 bases and 4 bases, in that order; junction bases with no gene match: 4. This CDR3 has 14 residues. The CDR3 DNA is TGTGCCAGCAGCCCCCGGACTAGCGGGTACGAGCAGTACTTC. This sequence encodes CASSPRTSGYEQYF.

This chain joins TRBV9 and TRBJ1-2; tentatively, D is TRBD1 (5 bases). CDR1 and CDR2 from the germline V gene are SGDLS and YYNGEE. V lost 4 bases to trimming and J lost 0 bases, with 7 bases between them. CDR3 length: 13 residues. This CDR3 is CASSSTANYGYTF. CDR3 DNA: TGTGCCAGCAGCTCGACAGCTAACTATGGCTACACCTTC.

The V and J genes are TRBV24-1 and TRBJ1-2; 8 bases agree with TRBD1. Germline assignment: CDR1 KGHDR and CDR2 SFDVKD. Trimming cost V 4 bases and J 2 bases; bases outside gene matches: 2. The CDR3 extends over 14 amino acids. The CDR3 DNA is TGTGCCACCAGTGACCCAGGGGGCAACTATGGCTACACCTTC. Translation gives CATSDPGGNYGYTF.

The rearrangement joins TRBV10-3 to TRBJ1-5; 8 bases are shared with TRBD1. The V segment lost 4 bases and the J segment 3 bases; nucleotides outside the gene matches: 2. Germline values: CDR1 ENHRY, CDR2 SYGVKD. This CDR3 has 14 residues. The CDR3 DNA is TGTGCCATCAGTGGGACAGGGCCCAATCAGCCCCAGCATTTT. Residues: CAISGTGPNQPQHF.

This rearrangement joins TRBV7-9 to TRBJ1-2; tentatively, D is TRBD1 (6 bases). The CDR3 has 14 residues. Germline V gene data show CDR1 as SEHNR and CDR2 as FQNEAQ (reference sequence). Trimming took 6 bases from V and 4 from J, leaving 15 bases between them. The CDR3: CASRLPGDSYGYTF. In DNA form, the CDR3 reads TGTGCCAGCAGATTGCCAGGGGATAGCTATGGCTACACCTTC.

The chain is built from TRBV18 and TRBJ2-5; D not resolved. The V gene's germline CDR1 is KGHSH and CDR2 LQKENI. This CDR3 is 14 amino acids long. Trimming pared 6 bases from V and 0 bases from J, leaving 11 bases between. The CDR3 DNA is TGTGCCAGCTCCCTAACGGGTGACCAAGAGACCCAGTACTTC. Translation: CASSLTGDQETQYF.

The rearrangement joins TRBV11-2 to TRBJ2-1, with D possibly being TRBD1 (6 bases). In germline, CDR1 is SGHAT, CDR2 FQNNGV. CDR3 length: 13 amino acids. Trimming pared 3 bases from V and 12 bases from J, leaving 15 bases between. The CDR3 DNA is TGTGCCAGCAGCTTGTCACGCTCGACAGGGCAGTTCTTC. It specifies CASSLSRSTGQFF. The entire variable domain, with the rest obtained from reference TRBV11-2 and TRBJ2-1, is as follows: EAGVAQSPRYKIIEKRQSVAFWCNPISGHATLYWYQQILGQGPKLLIQFQNNGVVDDSQLPKDRFSAERLKGVDSTLKIQPAKLEDSAVYLCASSLSRSTGQFFGPGTRLTVL.

This clone appeared a few times. The chain joins TRBV5-4 to TRBJ1-3; possibly TRBD1 for D (6 bases). The CDR3 contains 16 residues. The germline V gene encodes CDR1 SGHNT and CDR2 YYREEE (reference sequence). Between the trimmed V and J ends, which lost 0 bases and 0 bases, there was a span of 10 bases. CDR3 sequence (DNA): TGTGCCAGCAGCTTGGCCAGGGGCTCCTCTGGAAACACCATATATTTT. This sequence encodes CASSLARGSSGNTIYF.

The CDR3 nucleotides read TGTGCCAGCAGTTACTCAGGGGAGTGGAACACTGAAGCTTTCTTT. Translated: CASSYSGEWNTEAFF. The chain has TRBV27 and TRBJ1-1; a possible D gene is TRBD1 (6 bases). Trimming cost V 4 bases and J 1 base, with 13 bases left between them. Germline assignment: CDR1 MNHEY and CDR2 SMNVEV (reference sequence). The length of the CDR3 is 15 residues.

CDR3 bases: TGTGCCAGCAGTGAATGGAACCGAGGGGGCACGCAGTATTTT. Its protein product is CASSEWNRGGTQYF. The chain couples TRBV25-1 to TRBJ2-3; TRBD1 agrees at 7 bases. The CDR3 runs 14 residues. Germline trimming cut 1 base from V and 9 bases from J; bases unmatched to any gene: 7. The germline CDR1 and CDR2 sequences are MGHDK and SYGVNS. Drawing the rest from reference TRBV25-1 and TRBJ2-3, the complete variable domain is EADIYQTPRYLVIGTGKKITLECSQTMGHDKMYWYQQDPGMELHLIHYSYGVNSTEKGDLSSESTVSRIRTEHFPLTLESARPSHTSQYLCASSEWNRGGTQYFGPGTRLTVL.

The J gene is TRBJ1-4, the V gene TRBV7-9, with 7 bases that match TRBD1. With 6 bases clipped from V and 8 bases from J, the junction kept 12 bases outside the gene matches. The germline V gene has CDR1 SEHNR and CDR2 FQNEAQ (reference sequence). This CDR3 is built from 15 residues. CDR3 amino acids: CASRPNRGIEEKLFF. CDR3 sequence (DNA): TGTGCCAGCAGACCTAACAGGGGAATTGAGGAAAAACTGTTTTTT.

V and J are TRBV6-5 and TRBJ1-1; TRBD1 matches 7 bases. V trimming: 6 bases; J trimming: 1 base; junction bases outside the gene matches: 5. The germline CDR1 and CDR2 sequences are MNHEY and SVGAGI. The CDR3 sequence is 14 residues long. CDR3 sequence (DNA): TGTGCCAGCAGCCTCAGACAGGGGAACACTGAAGCTTTCTTT. This translates into CASSLRQGNTEAFF.

V usage is TRBV7-9 and J usage is TRBJ2-1, with TRBD2 matching 11 bases. The CDR3 sequence is 15 residues long. Looked up from germline, CDR1 is SEHNR and CDR2 is FQNEAQ (reference sequence). V lost 3 bases, J lost 8 bases, and 6 bases stayed unmatched. The CDR3 here is CASSFLAGGNHEQFF. The DNA of the CDR3 is TGTGCCAGCAGCTTTCTAGCGGGGGGTAATCATGAGCAGTTCTTC.

The chain joins TRBV19 to TRBJ2-2, with 8 nucleotides matching TRBD2. Germline trimming cut 1 base from V and 4 bases from J; bases unmatched to any gene: 14. The CDR3 has 19 amino acids. The germline V gene encodes CDR1 LNHDA and CDR2 SQIVND (reference sequence). The CDR3, as DNA: TGTGCCAGTAGTATAGCCCTAGTCCGGGGGGGCCGGGGCACCGGGGAGCTGTTTTTT. Amino acid sequence: CASSIALVRGGRGTGELFF.

V gene TRBV5-6 combines with J gene TRBJ2-7; D is perhaps TRBD2 (5 bases). From germline, CDR1 is SGHDT and CDR2 YYEEEE. The CDR3 has 15 amino acids. The V end lost 3 bases, the J end lost 0 bases, and 13 bases lay between the germline ends. CDR3 sequence: CASSSRRALSYEQYF. The CDR3 DNA sequence: TGTGCCAGCAGCTCCCGGCGGGCACTCTCCTACGAGCAGTACTTC.

V gene TRBV5-1 combines with J gene TRBJ2-2; 9 nucleotides match TRBD2. After removal of 5 bases from V and 4 bases from J, the junction contained 15 bases not matched to a gene. The CDR3 totals 18 residues. Germline V CDR1 and CDR2: SGHRS, YFSETQ. CDR3 sequence: CASRGGWREGLFTGELFF. The CDR3 DNA follows: TGCGCCAGCAGAGGTGGTTGGCGGGAGGGCCTATTCACCGGGGAGCTGTTTTTT.